This T cell receptor beta chain came from a study of blood T cell repertoires in COVID-19. Looking at the study overall: Collection of acute and convalescent COVID-19 samples took place in the United States, Italy and Spain. T cells, B-cell-depleted T cells, or PBMCs provided the cDNA or gDNA that served as material.

Trimming removed 7 bases at V and 7 bases at J, with 19 bases between. The germline CDR1 and CDR2 sequences are MNHEY and SVGAGI. The length of the CDR3 is 14 residues. Per the original methods: Researchers report that nucleated cell counts were estimated from reference gene primer amplification. The method was immunoSEQ multiplex PCR; TCRdb's version includes in-frame clones alone and lacks a portion of them. V, J and clone size were drawn from that table, and D and trimming were deduced from the DNA. The data hold roughly 130,000 clones, with around 80% observed a single time. The origin of this receptor is a man in his 70s with acute or convalescent COVID-19. This chain connects TRBV6-5 to TRBJ1-2, with D perhaps TRBD1 (6 bases). The specimen was peripheral blood. The CDR3 DNA is TGTGCCAGCATACCATCTTTACAGGGCTCTGGCTACACCTTC. It encodes CASIPSLQGSGYTF.